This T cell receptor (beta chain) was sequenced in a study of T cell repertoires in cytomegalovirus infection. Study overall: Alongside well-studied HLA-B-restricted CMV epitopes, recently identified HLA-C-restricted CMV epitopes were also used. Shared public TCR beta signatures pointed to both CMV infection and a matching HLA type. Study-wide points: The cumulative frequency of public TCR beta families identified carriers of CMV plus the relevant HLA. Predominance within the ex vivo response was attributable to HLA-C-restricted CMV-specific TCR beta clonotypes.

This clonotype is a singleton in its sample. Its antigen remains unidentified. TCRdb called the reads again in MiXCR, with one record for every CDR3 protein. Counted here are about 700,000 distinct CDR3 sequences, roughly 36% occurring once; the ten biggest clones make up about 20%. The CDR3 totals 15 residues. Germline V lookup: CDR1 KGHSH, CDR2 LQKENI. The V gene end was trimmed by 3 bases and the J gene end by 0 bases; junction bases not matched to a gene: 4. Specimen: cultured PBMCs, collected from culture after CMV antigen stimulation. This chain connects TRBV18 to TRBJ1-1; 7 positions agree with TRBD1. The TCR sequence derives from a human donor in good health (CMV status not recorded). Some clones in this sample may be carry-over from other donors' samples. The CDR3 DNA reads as TGTGCCAGCTCACCTCCCGGGACAGTGAACACTGAAGCTTTCTTT. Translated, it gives CASSPPGTVNTEAFF.